These T cell receptor beta chains were read from a single sample in a study of shared clonotypes between healthy human individuals. TCRdb keeps only in-frame clones here, not all; method: immunoSEQ multiplex PCR. Of hundreds of thousands of clones in the sample, approximately 73% were seen once. Sequenced: memory CD4+ T cells sorted from blood. The receptors were sampled from a young woman in good health. CDR3s include the opening cysteine and the closing phenylalanine or tryptophan. D genes are given only for firm matches. Size is stated for part of the rows, as once, few or many counts, or as a class when the clone is expanded.

clone size: .; V gene: TRBV30; CDR3 length: 13; J gene: TRBJ2-7; D gene: TRBD2; CDR3 DNA: TGTGCCTGGAGACGCCCAGCGGGGGAAGAGCAGTACTTC; CDR3 protein: CAWRRPAGEEQYF
clone size: .; V gene: TRBV9; CDR3 length: 17; J gene: TRBJ2-5; D gene: .; CDR3 DNA: TGTGCCAGCAGCGTAGCCGTGTCGGCGAGCGGTCGGGAGACCCAGTACTTC; CDR3 protein: CASSVAVSASGRETQYF
clone size: .; V gene: TRBV2; CDR3 length: 11; J gene: TRBJ2-7; D gene: .; CDR3 DNA: TGTGCCAGTCGGTGGGGGTACGAGCAGTACTTC; CDR3 protein: CASRWGYEQYF
clone size: .; V gene: TRBV7-2; CDR3 length: 17; J gene: TRBJ2-3; D gene: TRBD2; CDR3 DNA: TGTGCCAGCAGCTTAATGGGGCTAGCGGGAGTTGCAGATACGCAGTATTTT; CDR3 protein: CASSLMGLAGVADTQYF
clone size: .; V gene: TRBV15; CDR3 length: 15; J gene: TRBJ2-2; D gene: .; CDR3 DNA: TGTGCCACCAGCAGAGATCACAGGGACACCGGGGAGCTGTTTTTT; CDR3 protein: CATSRDHRDTGELFF
clone size: .; V gene: TRBV30; CDR3 length: 17; J gene: TRBJ1-3; D gene: .; CDR3 DNA: TGTGCCTGGAGTGTGCAGGCCGGGACCCACTCTGGAAACACCATATATTTT; CDR3 protein: CAWSVQAGTHSGNTIYF
clone size: .; V gene: TRBV19; CDR3 length: 14; J gene: TRBJ1-4; D gene: .; CDR3 DNA: TGTGCCAGTAGTATTTGGGGTCCTAATGAAAAACTGTTTTTT; CDR3 protein: CASSIWGPNEKLFF
clone size: .; V gene: TRBV28; CDR3 length: 12; J gene: TRBJ2-7; D gene: .; CDR3 DNA: TGTGCCAGCAGTTTAACGGCCTACGAGCAGTACTTC; CDR3 protein: CASSLTAYEQYF
clone size: many; V gene: TRBV28; CDR3 length: 17; J gene: TRBJ1-1; D gene: TRBD1; CDR3 DNA: TGTGCCAGCAGCAGGGGACAGGGAATGCTAGGAGCAAGAGGAGCTTTCTTT; CDR3 protein: CASSRGQGMLGARGAFF
clone size: .; V gene: TRBV5-4; CDR3 length: 16; J gene: TRBJ1-2; D gene: .; CDR3 DNA: TGTGCCAGCAGCAGGGACGGGGGCCCGGCAAACTATGGCTACACCTTC; CDR3 protein: CASSRDGGPANYGYTF
clone size: .; V gene: TRBV10-2; CDR3 length: 15; J gene: TRBJ2-7; D gene: TRBD2; CDR3 DNA: TGCGCCAGCAGTGCCCTAGCGGGAGGTTACTACGAGCAGTACTTC; CDR3 protein: CASSALAGGYYEQYF
clone size: .; V gene: TRBV4-1; CDR3 length: 14; J gene: TRBJ2-1; D gene: .; CDR3 DNA: TGCGCCAGCAGCCAATCTACGGAGAACAATGAGCAGTTCTTC; CDR3 protein: CASSQSTENNEQFF
clone size: once; V gene: TRBV4-1; CDR3 length: 14; J gene: TRBJ2-1; D gene: .; CDR3 DNA: TGCGCCAGCAGCCGGGGCAGCTCCTACAATGAGCAGTTCTTC; CDR3 protein: CASSRGSSYNEQFF
clone size: .; V gene: TRBV2; CDR3 length: 14; J gene: TRBJ1-5; D gene: TRBD1; CDR3 DNA: TGTGCCAGCAGTACAGGGGGGGGCAATCAGCCCCAGCATTTT; CDR3 protein: CASSTGGGNQPQHF
clone size: .; V gene: TRBV6-1; CDR3 length: 12; J gene: TRBJ2-3; D gene: .; CDR3 DNA: TGTGCCAGCATTATACGGGACTCCCTCGCGTATTTT; CDR3 protein: CASIIRDSLAYF
clone size: .; V gene: TRBV9; CDR3 length: 13; J gene: TRBJ2-2; D gene: .; CDR3 DNA: TGTGCCAGCAGCGTAGATGTCAGCGGGGAGCTGTTTTTT; CDR3 protein: CASSVDVSGELFF
clone size: .; V gene: TRBV30; CDR3 length: 14; J gene: TRBJ2-1; D gene: TRBD1; CDR3 DNA: TGTGCCTGGAGCTCAGGGGGCAGCTACAATGAGCAGTTCTTC; CDR3 protein: CAWSSGGSYNEQFF
clone size: .; V gene: TRBV4-1; CDR3 length: 17; J gene: TRBJ2-6; D gene: .; CDR3 DNA: TGCGCCAGCAGCCAAGGCCCTGCCAGATCTTTTACCAACGTCCTGACTTTC; CDR3 protein: CASSQGPARSFTNVLTF
clone size: .; V gene: TRBV19; CDR3 length: 16; J gene: TRBJ1-3; D gene: TRBD1; CDR3 DNA: TGTGCCAGTAGTAAGGGGACAGCTTACTCTGGAAACACCATATATTTT; CDR3 protein: CASSKGTAYSGNTIYF
clone size: .; V gene: TRBV6-5; CDR3 length: 13; J gene: TRBJ1-5; D gene: .; CDR3 DNA: TGTGCCAGCACCGGGGGCGGGAATCAGCCCCAGCATTTT; CDR3 protein: CASTGGGNQPQHF
clone size: .; V gene: TRBV6-5; CDR3 length: 12; J gene: TRBJ1-1; D gene: .; CDR3 DNA: TGTGCCAGCAGTCGGGACGGCGGGAAAGCTTTCTTT; CDR3 protein: CASSRDGGKAFF
clone size: .; V gene: TRBV25-1; CDR3 length: 15; J gene: TRBJ1-2; D gene: .; CDR3 DNA: TGTGCCAGCAGTGATGATGGGTCGCGGGGCTATGGCTACACCTTC; CDR3 protein: CASSDDGSRGYGYTF
clone size: many; V gene: TRBV28; CDR3 length: 17; J gene: TRBJ1-2; D gene: .; CDR3 DNA: TGTGCCAGCAGTCCTCTTGACAGTGAGTCGGCTAACTATGGCTACACCTTC; CDR3 protein: CASSPLDSESANYGYTF